This TCR beta chain was sequenced during a study of T cell responses to AZD1222 COVID-19 vaccine. Study-wide results and caveats: Baseline serology detected seropositivity in only a handful of AZD1222 recipients. Mapped onto spike, vaccine-associated CD4 TCRs spanned it and were dominant at 160-218 and 743-854. The sample set comprised mostly white British donors with more females, and clonal diversity was possibly underestimated.

Germline V CDR1 and CDR2: MNHEY, SVGAGI. The CDR3 has 15 amino acids. Trimming stripped 6 bases from V and 9 bases from J, with 18 bases between. Generated by immunoSEQ multiplex PCR, the TCRdb table keeps only in-frame clones and is missing some. The table shows around 160,000 clones, with about 88% occurring only once. About this clone: Its matching antigen is unknown.

The V call is TRBV6-5, the J call TRBJ1-6, with D perhaps TRBD1 (5 bases). The sequencing here drew on peripheral blood, taken on day 0 of AZD1222 vaccination. The source is an adult in good health. In DNA, the CDR3 is TGTGCCAGCAGGACCAAGGTAGCAGGGACTTCACCCCTCCACTTT. This sequence encodes CASRTKVAGTSPLHF.